This T cell receptor beta chain was sequenced in a study of T cell repertoires in cytomegalovirus infection. Study summary: CMV epitopes that were recently identified and HLA-C-restricted were used alongside well-studied HLA-B-restricted ones. Public TCR beta signatures provided an indication of both CMV infection and a matching HLA type. Study-level results: Cumulated frequencies of public TCR beta families served to identify carriers of CMV plus the relevant HLA. Predominance within the ex vivo response was attributable to HLA-C-restricted CMV-specific TCR beta clonotypes.

This clonotype was detected a few times. Its antigen is undetermined. TCRdb processed the reads anew with MiXCR; each CDR3 protein has one entry. The sample includes roughly 860,000 distinct CDR3 sequences, approximately 32% of them seen just once. This specimen consisted of cultured CD8+ T cells from PBMCs, obtained from culture after CMV antigen stimulation. The TCR originated in a human donor in good health (CMV status not recorded). Some clones in this sample may be carry-over from other donors' samples.

CDR3 loop: CASSRGEETQYF. CDR3 sequence (DNA): TGTGCCAGCAGTAGAGGAGAAGAGACCCAGTACTTC. The chain couples TRBV11-3 to TRBJ2-5; no definite D call. The germline gives CDR1 SGHNT, CDR2 YENEEA. Trimming took 6 bases from V and 3 from J, leaving 8 bases between them. CDR3 length equals 12 residues.